This TCR beta chain comes out of a study of control samples from healthy donors and cancer patients. This clone was seen once. V shed 4 bases and J 6 bases; nucleotides not matched to a gene: 11. CDR1 is SGHKS and CDR2 is YYEKEE in the germline V gene (reference sequence). This CDR3 is 16 amino acids long. Assay used: immunoSEQ multiplex PCR; TCRdb lists only in-frame clones, some missing. This table holds around 200,000 clones, just under 95% found once. The genes are TRBV5-5 and TRBJ2-1, with 9 bases lining up with TRBD2. Sequencing was done on a sample of blood. This clonotype was obtained from a man aged 18 to 29 in good health. In DNA, the CDR3 is TGTGCCAGCAGCGAGGGGCCGGGACTAGCCTCCAATGAGCAGTTCTTC. This gives the protein CASSEGPGLASNEQFF.